Listed below are T cell receptor beta chains from one sample, sequenced in a study of CD8 T cells in ankylosing spondylitis. Each CDR3 protein gets one entry after TCRdb re-called the 5' RACE reads with MiXCR. The sample holds around 540,000 distinct CDR3 sequences, about an eighth seen once. Sequencing was done on a sample of blood, either unsorted or a sorted T cell fraction (not recorded which). Source of these receptors: a male donor with ankylosing spondylitis. Both conserved end residues are part of each CDR3. D genes are given only for firm matches. Not every row has a clone size; where given, it reads once, few, many or a size class.

clone size	V gene	J gene	D gene	CDR3 DNA	CDR3 protein
few	TRBV18	TRBJ2-7	.	TGTGCCAGCTCATCGGCACTTAACTCCTACGAGCAGTACTTC	CASSSALNSYEQYF
.	TRBV7-8	TRBJ1-6	TRBD1	TGTGCCAGCAGCTCAACGACAGGGGGAAAGTCACCCCTCCACTTT	CASSSTTGGKSPLHF
.	TRBV29-1	TRBJ1-4	TRBD1	TGCAGCGTGGACAGGGGTGATGAAAAACTGTTTTTT	CSVDRGDEKLFF
many	TRBV12-3/TRBV12-4	TRBJ2-7	TRBD1	TGTGCCAGCAGTTTCTCCCCGGGACAGGGGAATGTCGAGCAGTACTTC	CASSFSPGQGNVEQYF
few	TRBV6-4	TRBJ2-1	.	TGTGCCAGCAGTGACTCTCTTTGGGGCGGGGATAACAATGAGCAGTTCTTC	CASSDSLWGGDNNEQFF
.	TRBV7-9	TRBJ2-1	.	TGTGCCAGCGAAGATGAGCAGTTCTTC	CASEDEQFF
.	TRBV24-1	TRBJ1-1	.	TGTGCCACCAGTGATACAGGGCGCACTGAAGCTTTCTTT	CATSDTGRTEAFF
few	TRBV5-6	TRBJ1-6	TRBD1	TGTGCCAGCACCGGACAGGGGGCGAATTCACCCCTCCACTTT	CASTGQGANSPLHF
many	TRBV20-1	TRBJ2-2	.	TGCAGTGCTAGAGATCGTCGGACCCCTCGAAGTACCGGGGAGCTGTTTTTT	CSARDRRTPRSTGELFF
.	TRBV29-1	TRBJ1-1	.	TGCAGCGTTGAAGTCCCTAAGGGAAACACTGAAGCTTTCTTT	CSVEVPKGNTEAFF
few	TRBV10-3	TRBJ2-7	TRBD1	TGTGCCATCAGTAGGGACAGGAACTACGAGCAGTACTTC	CAISRDRNYEQYF
few	TRBV29-1	TRBJ2-5	.	TGCAGCGCGGCCGGGACGAAAGAGACCCAGTACTTC	CSAAGTKETQYF
.	TRBV27	TRBJ2-5	.	TGTGCCAGCAGTTTATTGGGCAGGCAAGAGACCCAGTACTTC	CASSLLGRQETQYF
few	TRBV20-1	TRBJ2-2	.	TGCAGTGCTAGAAGGACGGCTGGGGAGCTGTTTTTT	CSARRTAGELFF
few	TRBV27	TRBJ2-2	TRBD2	TGTGCCAGCAGTCGGGGGGAGAGAGCCGGGGAGCTGTTTTTT	CASSRGERAGELFF
few	TRBV20-1	TRBJ2-7	TRBD2	TGCAGTGCTAGACCGCCAGCGGGAGGCACCCAAGCCTCCTACGAGCAGTACTTC	CSARPPAGGTQASYEQYF
many	TRBV5-1	TRBJ1-5	.	TGCGCCAGCAGCTTTGGGGACAATCAGCCCCAGCATTTT	CASSFGDNQPQHF
.	TRBV3-1	TRBJ2-5	TRBD2	TGTGCCAGCAGCAACCGGAGACTAGCGGGAACAGAGACCCAGTACTTC	CASSNRRLAGTETQYF
.	TRBV5-1	TRBJ2-3	.	TGCGCCAGCAGCTACGACAGTCCGACGGGGGCAGATACGCAGTATTTT	CASSYDSPTGADTQYF
few	TRBV3-1	TRBJ2-2	.	TGTGCCAGCAGCCAATGGGCTTCGAAAACCGGGGAGCTGTTTTTT	CASSQWASKTGELFF
.	TRBV5-1	TRBJ2-6	.	TGCGCCAGCAGCCTTCGGACGGGGACCTCTGGGGCCAACGTCCTGACTTTC	CASSLRTGTSGANVLTF
.	TRBV11-2	TRBJ2-7	TRBD1	TGTGCCAGCAGCTTAACAGGGGTCCACGAGCAGTACTTC	CASSLTGVHEQYF
few	TRBV5-1	TRBJ1-5	.	TGCGCCAGCAGCCCACTGGCAGGGGAAGGACAGCCCCAGCATTTT	CASSPLAGEGQPQHF
few	TRBV10-3	TRBJ2-1	.	TGTGCCATCAGTGATTCCAGGGTAGGAAATGAGCAGTTCTTC	CAISDSRVGNEQFF
many	TRBV12-3/TRBV12-4	TRBJ2-2	TRBD2	TGTGCCAGCAGTCTACATGGCGGGAGATGGACCGGGGAGCTGTTTTTT	CASSLHGGRWTGELFF
.	TRBV2	TRBJ1-4	TRBD1	TGTGCCAGCAGTGAGAGGGGGCACAGTGAAAAACTGTTTTTT	CASSERGHSEKLFF
few	TRBV12-3/TRBV12-4	TRBJ1-6	.	TGTGCCAGCAGTCCACAGGGTCTTAATTCACCCCTCCACTTT	CASSPQGLNSPLHF
many	TRBV12-3/TRBV12-4	TRBJ2-2	.	TGTGCCAGCAGTCCGGACGGGTACACCGGGGAGCTGTTTTTT	CASSPDGYTGELFF
.	TRBV29-1	TRBJ2-5	TRBD1	TGCAGCGTCACTCCGGGACAGGGCTTGGAGACCCAGTACTTC	CSVTPGQGLETQYF
.	TRBV19	TRBJ1-5	.	TGTGCCAGCTCACAGGGAGTTGAGCAGCCCCAGCATTTT	CASSQGVEQPQHF
.	TRBV5-1	TRBJ2-1	.	TGCGCCAGCAGCTTTGGTAGGGGTGGCTCCTACAATGAGCAGTTCTTC	CASSFGRGGSYNEQFF
.	TRBV4-2	TRBJ2-7	TRBD1	TGTGCCAGCAGCCGCCTCAACCTGGGACAGGGCAACGAGCAGTACTTC	CASSRLNLGQGNEQYF
few	TRBV29-1	TRBJ2-3	TRBD1	TGCAGCGCTAAGGGACAGTACACAGATACGCAGTATTTT	CSAKGQYTDTQYF
.	TRBV24-1	TRBJ2-5	TRBD2	TGTGCCACCAGTGGAACTAGCGGCCAAGAGACCCAGTACTTC	CATSGTSGQETQYF
.	TRBV12-3/TRBV12-4	TRBJ1-1	TRBD1	TGTGCCAGCACTATACAGGGGTCGGCTGAAGCTTTCTTT	CASTIQGSAEAFF
few	TRBV24-1	TRBJ2-3	TRBD2	TGTGCCACCAGTGATCCAGCGGGAGTGGGGGATACGCAGTATTTT	CATSDPAGVGDTQYF
many	TRBV28	TRBJ2-4	.	TGTGCCAGCAGTTTATTTTGGGGTCCCAAAAACATTCAGTACTTC	CASSLFWGPKNIQYF
many	TRBV5-1	TRBJ1-1	.	TGCGCCAGCAGCTTGGCGGACGGGTCCATGAACACTGAAGCTTTCTTT	CASSLADGSMNTEAFF
many	TRBV29-1	TRBJ2-5	TRBD1	TGCAGCGTCTCATCGGGACAGCAAGAGACCCAGTACTTC	CSVSSGQQETQYF
.	TRBV30	TRBJ1-2	TRBD1	TGTGCCTGGAGGATTCCAGGGGGCCCTCCGGGAGGCTACACCTTC	CAWRIPGGPPGGYTF
few	TRBV11-3	TRBJ1-1	.	TGTGCCAGCAGCTTAGGGATGGGGGTATATACTGAAGCTTTCTTT	CASSLGMGVYTEAFF
.	TRBV25-1	TRBJ2-1	TRBD2	TGTGCCAGCATTTGGGAAGGTAGCGGGAGGGCCTCTGAGCAGTTCTTC	CASIWEGSGRASEQFF
few	TRBV3-1	TRBJ2-7	TRBD2	TGTGCCAGCAGCCAAAGGATAAAACCGGGACTAGCGGGAGTGGGGGAGCAGTACTTC	CASSQRIKPGLAGVGEQYF
once	TRBV27	TRBJ2-5	TRBD1	TGTGCCAGCAGTGCCAGACAGGGGGTAGGGGAGACCCAGTACTTC	CASSARQGVGETQYF
.	TRBV11-2	TRBJ2-1	.	TGTGCCAGCCTCGAGGGGGCCTACAATGAGCAGTTCTTC	CASLEGAYNEQFF
few	TRBV20-1	TRBJ2-3	TRBD1	TGCAGTGCCAAAACAGGGGGTTCTTTTACAGATACGCAGTATTTT	CSAKTGGSFTDTQYF
few	TRBV4-2	TRBJ2-1	.	TGTGCCAGCAGCCAAGCCGGATGGCACTACAATGAGCAGTTCTTC	CASSQAGWHYNEQFF
.	TRBV7-9	TRBJ1-2	.	TGTGCCAGCAGCCAATCCGGGGGGACTAGTGGTGGCTACACCTTC	CASSQSGGTSGGYTF
many	TRBV5-1	TRBJ2-2	TRBD2	TGCGCCAGCAGCTTGGGACTAGCGCCCACCGGGGAGCTGTTTTTT	CASSLGLAPTGELFF